This entry is about one TCR beta chain. Its antigen is still unknown. V dropped 0 bases and J dropped 6 bases, with 13 bases sitting between them. The CDR3 consists of 15 residues. CDR1 and CDR2 from the germline V gene are SGHRS and YFSETQ. The data are from a study of OX40 agonist ivuxolimab in advanced cancers. General observations from the study: At doses 0.1 to 3.0 mg/kg, CD4+ and CD8+ clones expanded.

Assay used: immunoSEQ multiplex PCR; TCRdb lists only in-frame clones, some missing. This table holds 50,000 to 85,000 clones, roughly four fifths found once. The rearrangement joins TRBV5-1 to TRBJ2-1; D gene unclear. This receptor was identified in an adult with an advanced solid tumor such as melanoma, head and neck, liver or kidney cancer. Sequenced here: CD4+ or CD8+ T cells sorted from blood, sampled in a trial of the OX40 agonist ivuxolimab. CDR3 sequence (DNA): TGCGCCAGCAGCTTGGAGGTGGGGAAGGGCAATGAGCAGTTCTTC. Residues: CASSLEVGKGNEQFF.